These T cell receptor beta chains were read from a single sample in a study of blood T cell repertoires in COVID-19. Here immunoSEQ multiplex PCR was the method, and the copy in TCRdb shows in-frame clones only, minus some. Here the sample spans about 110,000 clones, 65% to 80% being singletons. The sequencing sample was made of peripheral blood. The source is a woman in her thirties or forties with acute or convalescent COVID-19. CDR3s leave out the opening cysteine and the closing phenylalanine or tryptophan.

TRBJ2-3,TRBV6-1,ASSEDRGGTDTQY
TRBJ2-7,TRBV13,ASSLGQVGQGFSYEQY
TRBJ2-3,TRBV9,ASSVGVAPHTDTQY
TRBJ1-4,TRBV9,ASSVGPGQANEKLF
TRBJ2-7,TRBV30,AWSVGTGDEQY
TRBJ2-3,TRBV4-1,ASSQEAGFTDTQY
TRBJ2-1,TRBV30,AWSPGLAGAGEQF
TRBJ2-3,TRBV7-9,ASSRWVGAGVRTDTQY
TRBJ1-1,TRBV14,ASSQTPRDRSAEAF
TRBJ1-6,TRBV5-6,ASSVGQLNNSPLH
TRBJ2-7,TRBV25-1,ASSEGVGVWEQY
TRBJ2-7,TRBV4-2,ASSSGTANYEQY
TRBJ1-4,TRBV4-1,ASSQDGVKLF
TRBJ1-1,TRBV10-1,ASRWTGKKVEAF
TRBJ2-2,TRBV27,ASSLRSTGELF
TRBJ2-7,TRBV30,AWKASGSYEQY
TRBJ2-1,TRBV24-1,ATALAEHNEQF
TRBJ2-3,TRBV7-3,ASSYGQGLPDTQY
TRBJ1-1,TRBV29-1,SVEGERNTEAF
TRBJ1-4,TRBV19,ASSISELRWATNEKLF
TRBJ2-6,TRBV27,ARSRDNVLT
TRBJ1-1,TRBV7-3,ASSPQGGGYTEAF
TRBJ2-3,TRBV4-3,ASSPRQGTDTQY
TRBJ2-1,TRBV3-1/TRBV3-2,ASSWGTNNEQF
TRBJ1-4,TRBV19,ASSIGTGREKLF
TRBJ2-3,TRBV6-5,ASSQTSGSTDTQY
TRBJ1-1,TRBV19,ASSRDRLPEAF
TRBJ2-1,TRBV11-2,ASTSLSGGNYNEQF
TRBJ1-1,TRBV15,ATRSPGPMNTEAF
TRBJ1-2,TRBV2,ANREGLGYT
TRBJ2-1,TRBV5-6,ASSWTSGGSYNEQF
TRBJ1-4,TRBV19,ASSILEGPLF